The subject of this entry is one TCR beta chain. TCRdb re-called the RT-PCR reads with MiXCR, one entry per CDR3 protein. Seen here are roughly 200,000 distinct CDR3 sequences, approximately 41% observed once, and the top ten hold about 30%. V was trimmed by 2 bases and J by 3 bases, leaving 13 bases between them. The CDR3 spans 15 residues. Germline values: CDR1 SGHDN, CDR2 FVKESK. This record belongs to a study of patients and donors after allogeneic stem cell transplantation. This chain links TRBV14 with TRBJ1-1, with D unresolved. The sequence came from a human donor who was either an allogeneic HSCT recipient or a stem cell or donor lymphocyte infusion donor (not recorded which). It is not recorded whose cells these are; they may come from a transplant donor. Sequenced sample: blood, either unsorted or a sorted T cell fraction (not recorded which). The CDR3 sequence is CASSQWTDQDTEAFF. DNA for the CDR3: TGTGCCAGCAGCCAATGGACGGACCAGGACACTGAAGCTTTCTTT.